This T cell receptor (beta chain) derives from a study of OX40 agonist ivuxolimab in advanced cancers. Produced via immunoSEQ multiplex PCR; TCRdb's table is partial and in-frame only. The sample includes 75,000 to 100,000 clones, 85% to 90% seen only once; the top ten take around 1.8%. The CDR3 length is 15 residues. The germline V gene has CDR1 MDHEN and CDR2 SYDVKM. V was clipped by 6 bases and J by 4 bases, with 18 bases between them. The input for sequencing was CD4+ or CD8+ T cells sorted from blood, taken in a trial of the OX40 agonist ivuxolimab. The gene calls are TRBV28 and TRBJ1-2; TRBD1 is a possible D gene (5 bases). The source is an adult with an advanced solid tumor such as melanoma, head and neck, liver or kidney cancer. CDR3 sequence reads: CASRGRGARTYGYTF. CDR3 sequence (DNA): TGTGCCAGCAGGGGGCGAGGGGCGCGGACCTATGGCTACACCTTC.